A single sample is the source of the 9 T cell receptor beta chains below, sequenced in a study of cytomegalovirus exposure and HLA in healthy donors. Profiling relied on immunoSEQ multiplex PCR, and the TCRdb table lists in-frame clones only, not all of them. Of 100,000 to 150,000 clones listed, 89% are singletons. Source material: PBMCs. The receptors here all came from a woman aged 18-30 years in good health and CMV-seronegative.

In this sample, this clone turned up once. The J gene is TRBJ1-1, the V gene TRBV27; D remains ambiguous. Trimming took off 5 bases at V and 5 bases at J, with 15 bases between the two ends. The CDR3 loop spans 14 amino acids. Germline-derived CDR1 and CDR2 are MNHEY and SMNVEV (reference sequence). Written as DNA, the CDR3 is TGTGCCAGCAGTCCCCTCGGGGAGAGGACTGAAGCTTTCTTT. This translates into CASSPLGERTEAFF.

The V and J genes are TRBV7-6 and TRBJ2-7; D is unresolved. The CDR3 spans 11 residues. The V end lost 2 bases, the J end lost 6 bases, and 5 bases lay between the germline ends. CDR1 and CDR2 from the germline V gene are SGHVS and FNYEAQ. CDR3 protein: CASSLSGEQYF. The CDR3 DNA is TGTGCCAGCAGCTTATCCGGCGAGCAGTACTTC.

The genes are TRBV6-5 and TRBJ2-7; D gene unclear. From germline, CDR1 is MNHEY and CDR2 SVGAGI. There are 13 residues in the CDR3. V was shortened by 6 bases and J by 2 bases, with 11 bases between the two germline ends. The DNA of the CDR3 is TGTGCCAGCAGCTACAATCTTGCCTACGAGCAGTACTTC. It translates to CASSYNLAYEQYF.

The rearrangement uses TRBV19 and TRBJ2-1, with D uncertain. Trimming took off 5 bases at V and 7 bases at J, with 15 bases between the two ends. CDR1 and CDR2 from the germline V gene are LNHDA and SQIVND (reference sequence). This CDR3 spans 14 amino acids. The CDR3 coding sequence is TGTGCCAGTAGTGCCCCCAGAGGTATAAATGAGCAGTTCTTC. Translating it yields CASSAPRGINEQFF.

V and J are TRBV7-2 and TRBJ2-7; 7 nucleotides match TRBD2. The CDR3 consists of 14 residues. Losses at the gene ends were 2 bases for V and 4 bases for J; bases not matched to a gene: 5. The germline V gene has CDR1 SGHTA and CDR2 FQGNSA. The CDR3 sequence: CASSLRGGGYEQYF. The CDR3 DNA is TGTGCCAGCAGCTTACGGGGCGGGGGTTACGAGCAGTACTTC.

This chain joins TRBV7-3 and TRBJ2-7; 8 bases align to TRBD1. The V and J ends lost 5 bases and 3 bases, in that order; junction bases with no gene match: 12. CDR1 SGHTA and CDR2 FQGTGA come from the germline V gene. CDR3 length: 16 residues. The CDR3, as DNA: TGTGCCAGCAGCCGGGGGACAGGCGGTATATTCTACGAGCAGTACTTC. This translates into CASSRGTGGIFYEQYF. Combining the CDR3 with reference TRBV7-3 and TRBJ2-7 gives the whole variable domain GAGVSQTPSNKVTEKGKYVELRCDPISGHTALYWYRQSLGQGPEFLIYFQGTGAADDSGLPNDRFFAVRPEGSVSTLKIQRTERGDSAVYLCASSRGTGGIFYEQYFGPGTRLTVT.

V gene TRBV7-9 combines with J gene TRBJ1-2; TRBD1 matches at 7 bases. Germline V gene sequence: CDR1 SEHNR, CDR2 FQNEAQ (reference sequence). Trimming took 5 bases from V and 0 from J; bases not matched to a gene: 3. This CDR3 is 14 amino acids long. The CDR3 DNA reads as TGTGCCAGCAGCCCCGGGACAGCTAACTATGGCTACACCTTC. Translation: CASSPGTANYGYTF.

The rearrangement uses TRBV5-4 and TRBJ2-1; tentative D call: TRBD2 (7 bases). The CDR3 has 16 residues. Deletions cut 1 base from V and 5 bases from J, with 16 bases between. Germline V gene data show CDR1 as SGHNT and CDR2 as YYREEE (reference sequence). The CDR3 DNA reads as TGTGCCAGCAGCTTGTTCGGGGGGCCGACACACAATGAGCAGTTCTTC. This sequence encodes CASSLFGGPTHNEQFF.

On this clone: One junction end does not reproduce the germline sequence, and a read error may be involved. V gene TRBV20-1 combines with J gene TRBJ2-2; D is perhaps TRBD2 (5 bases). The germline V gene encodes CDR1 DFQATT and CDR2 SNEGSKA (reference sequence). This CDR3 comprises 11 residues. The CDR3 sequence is CSARGPRGAVF. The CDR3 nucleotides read TGCAGTGCTAGAGGTCCCCGGGGAGCTGTTTTT.